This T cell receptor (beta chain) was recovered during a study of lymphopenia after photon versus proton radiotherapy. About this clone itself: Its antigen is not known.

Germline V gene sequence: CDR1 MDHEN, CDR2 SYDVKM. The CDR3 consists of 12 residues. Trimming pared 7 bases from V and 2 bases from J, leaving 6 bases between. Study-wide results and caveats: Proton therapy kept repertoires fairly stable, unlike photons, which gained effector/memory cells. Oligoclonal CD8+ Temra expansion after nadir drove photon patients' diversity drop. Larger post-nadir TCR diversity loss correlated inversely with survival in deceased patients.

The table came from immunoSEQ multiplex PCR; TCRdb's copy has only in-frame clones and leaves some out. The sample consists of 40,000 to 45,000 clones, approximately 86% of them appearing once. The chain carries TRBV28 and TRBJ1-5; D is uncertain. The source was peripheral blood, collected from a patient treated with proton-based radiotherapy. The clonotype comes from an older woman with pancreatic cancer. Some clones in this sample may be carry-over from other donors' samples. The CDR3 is CASTRRNQPQHF. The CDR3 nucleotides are TGTGCCAGCACCAGACGCAATCAGCCCCAGCATTTT.